The entry that follows covers one T cell receptor beta chain sequence. Antigen: not known. Data came from immunoSEQ multiplex PCR; TCRdb stores just in-frame clones and leaves some out. The profile shows fewer than 30,000 clones, around 86% of them singletons. The data were taken from a study of tissue T cells after allogeneic stem cell transplantation. Study-wide context: Smaller viable blood or marrow samples skipped sorting for direct DNA extraction.

Broader study findings: Only a limited share of tissue TCRs appeared in blood or spleen. Within patients, tissue anatomy strongly shaped TCR repertoire composition. Sampling depth was limited, and the cohort was small and clinically varied.

V lost 5 bases, J lost 2 bases, and 9 bases lay in between. This CDR3 spans 13 amino acids. The germline V gene has CDR1 SGHTA and CDR2 FQGNSA. Source: blood, taken before transplantation. This receptor was obtained from a woman aged 18-49 years who later had graft-versus-host disease after an allogeneic stem cell transplant. The genes are TRBV7-2 and TRBJ1-2, with a tentative D call TRBD1 (5 bases). The CDR3 loop is CASSTGTNYGYTF. The CDR3 region has the DNA TGTGCCAGCAGCACCGGGACGAACTATGGCTACACCTTC. Full variable domain (remainder filled in from reference TRBV7-2 and TRBJ1-2): GAGVSQSPSNKVTEKGKDVELRCDPISGHTALYWYRQSLGQGLEFLIYFQGNSAPDKSGLPSDRFSAERTGGSVSTLTIQRTQQEDSAVYLCASSTGTNYGYTFGSGTRLTVV.